This T cell receptor (beta chain) was profiled in a study of patients and donors after allogeneic stem cell transplantation (dated by TCRdb to 2018 to 2021). In its sample, this clonotype was seen a few times. There is no known antigen for this receptor. There are no base qualities to consult, and no much larger clone falls within one base. Reading from cysteine to phenylalanine, the CDR3 counts 15 amino acids. Left in the record is the CDR3 DNA by itself, 45 bases read in frame from the first base. The trim is 4 bases for V and 1 base for J, with a gap of 14 bases between the germline ends. CDR1 LGHNA and CDR2 YSLEER were looked up in the germline V gene. The receptor library was made with RT-PCR. Instrument used: NextSeq 550. TCRdb reanalyzed the raw reads on its own, using fastp at Q25 for trimming and MiXCR for clone calling, and kept in-frame beta chains. Each record represents a unique CDR3 protein, reported with the most common genes and DNA among its rows. Across this sample there are about 410,000 distinct CDR3 sequences, with 16% seen only once. Less than 8.5% of the sample goes to the ten largest clones.

This sequence uses TRBV4-3 and TRBJ2-7; TRBD2 is a possible D gene, resting on 5 matching bases. The sequenced sample was blood, either unsorted or a sorted T cell fraction (not recorded which). The TCR sequence derives from a human donor who was either an allogeneic HSCT recipient or a stem cell or donor lymphocyte infusion donor (not recorded which). It is not recorded whose cells these are; they may come from a transplant donor. The CDR3 loop reads CASSRHEGSSYEQYF. The base sequence is TGCGCCAGCAGCCGCCATGAGGGATCTTCCTACGAGCAGTACTTC.